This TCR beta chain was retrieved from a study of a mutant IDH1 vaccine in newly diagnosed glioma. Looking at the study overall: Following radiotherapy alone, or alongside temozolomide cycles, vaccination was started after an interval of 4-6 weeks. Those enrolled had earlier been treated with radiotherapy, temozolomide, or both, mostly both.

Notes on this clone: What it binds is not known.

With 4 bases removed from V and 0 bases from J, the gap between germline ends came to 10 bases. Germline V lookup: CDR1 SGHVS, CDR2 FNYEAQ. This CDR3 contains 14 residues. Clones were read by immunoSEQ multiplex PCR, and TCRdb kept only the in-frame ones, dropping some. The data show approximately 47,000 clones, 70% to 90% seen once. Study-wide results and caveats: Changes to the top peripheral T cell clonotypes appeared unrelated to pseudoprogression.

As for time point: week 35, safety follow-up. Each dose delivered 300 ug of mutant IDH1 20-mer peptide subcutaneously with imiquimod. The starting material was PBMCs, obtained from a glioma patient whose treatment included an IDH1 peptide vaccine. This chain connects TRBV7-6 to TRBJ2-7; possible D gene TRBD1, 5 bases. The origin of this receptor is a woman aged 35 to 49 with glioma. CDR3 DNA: TGTGCCAGCAGCTCGACAGTGAGCTCCTACGAGCAGTACTTC. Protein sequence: CASSSTVSSYEQYF.